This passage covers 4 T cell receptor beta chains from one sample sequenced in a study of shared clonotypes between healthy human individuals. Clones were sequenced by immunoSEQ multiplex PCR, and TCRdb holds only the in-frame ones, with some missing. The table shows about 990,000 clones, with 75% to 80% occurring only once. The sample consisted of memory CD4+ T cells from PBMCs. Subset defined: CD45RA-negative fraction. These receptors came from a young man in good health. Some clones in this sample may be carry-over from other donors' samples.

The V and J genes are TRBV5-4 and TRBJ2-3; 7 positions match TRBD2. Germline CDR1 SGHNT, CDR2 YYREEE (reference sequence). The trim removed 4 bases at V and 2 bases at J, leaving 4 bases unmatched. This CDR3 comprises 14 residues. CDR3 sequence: CASSPRLATDTQYF. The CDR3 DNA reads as TGTGCCAGCAGCCCTCGACTAGCCACAGATACGCAGTATTTT.

CDR3 in DNA: TGTGCCAGCTCTTCTAGGTCGCCGACTAATGAAAAACTGTTTTTT. The encoded protein is CASSSRSPTNEKLFF. V is TRBV18 and J is TRBJ1-4; no definite D call. The CDR3 runs to 15 residues. The V end was cut by 6 bases, the J end by 2 bases, with 13 bases between. Germline V gene sequence: CDR1 KGHSH, CDR2 LQKENI.

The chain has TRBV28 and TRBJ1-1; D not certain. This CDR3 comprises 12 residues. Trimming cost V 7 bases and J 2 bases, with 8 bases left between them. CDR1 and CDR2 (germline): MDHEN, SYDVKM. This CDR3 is CASTPSNTEAFF. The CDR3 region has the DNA TGTGCCAGCACACCCTCTAACACTGAAGCTTTCTTT.

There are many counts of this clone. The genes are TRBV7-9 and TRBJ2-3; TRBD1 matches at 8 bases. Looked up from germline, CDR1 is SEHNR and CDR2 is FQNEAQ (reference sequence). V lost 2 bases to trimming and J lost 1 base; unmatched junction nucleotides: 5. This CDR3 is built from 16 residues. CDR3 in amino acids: CASSLTLGQGTDTQYF. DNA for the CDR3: TGTGCCAGCAGCTTAACCCTGGGACAGGGCACAGATACGCAGTATTTT.